This T cell receptor (beta chain) derives from a study of T cells expressing NK-cell markers. Following a re-call of the 5' RACE reads, TCRdb has one entry per CDR3 protein and lacks DNA. Its listing shows around 140,000 distinct CDR3 sequences. CDR1 and CDR2 (germline): SGHKS, YYEKEE (reference sequence). This CDR3 comprises 13 residues. The V gene is TRBV5-5, the J gene TRBJ1-1. The specimen sequenced was blood T cells: a sorted CD56 or NKG2C T cell subset, CD4+ or CD8+ T cells, or bulk PBMC T cells (not recorded which). The TCR was taken from a man between 18 and 35 years old in good health. CDR3 sequence: CASSHVLGPEAFF.